The 22 T cell receptor beta chains below come from one sample, sequenced in a study of response to subunit inactivated influenza vaccine. Using its own MiXCR run on the RT-PCR reads, TCRdb lists one record per CDR3 protein. The sample yields more than 550,000 distinct CDR3 sequences, roughly 12% seen once. The sample was also linked to a second study, of T cells expressing NK-cell markers. That publication notes: The TCR beta cDNA came from 5'RACE template switching with UMIs.

This sample comprised PBMCs from blood, obtained on the day of vaccination. The receptors were sampled from a man between 45 and 60 years old who received an inactivated influenza vaccine.

The sample holds many counts of this clonotype. The chain recombines TRBV11-2 with TRBJ2-1, with 7 bases fitting TRBD1. Germline V gene sequence: CDR1 SGHAT, CDR2 FQNNGV. V was clipped by 5 bases and J by 3 bases; unmatched bases: 13. This CDR3 spans 17 amino acids. The CDR3 protein is CASSSFQDRRHYNEQFF. Written as DNA, the CDR3 is TGTGCCAGCAGCAGTTTTCAGGACAGGAGACACTACAATGAGCAGTTCTTC.

This chain links TRBV29-1 with TRBJ2-2; D is unclear. V gave up 5 bases and J gave up 2 bases, with 9 bases separating them. The CDR3 totals 13 residues. Germline V gene data show CDR1 as SQVTM and CDR2 as ANQGSEA. CDR3 DNA: TGCAGCGTTCGCCGCGGAAACACCGGGGAGCTGTTTTTT. This codes for CSVRRGNTGELFF.

This clonotype has a count of ten or more. This chain joins TRBV5-1 and TRBJ1-1; weak D call: TRBD1 (6 bases). Germline CDR1 and CDR2: SGHRS and YFSETQ. The CDR3 runs 15 residues. V lost 4 bases, J lost 4 bases, and 17 bases lay in between. Here the CDR3 DNA reads TGCGCCAGCAGCCTCAGGGGTCGTGATAGCACTGAAGCTTTCTTT. It translates to CASSLRGRDSTEAFF.

The rearrangement joins TRBV28 to TRBJ2-1; 10 bases align to TRBD1. The V gene's germline CDR1 is MDHEN and CDR2 SYDVKM. The ends lost 3 bases at V and 5 bases at J; junction bases unmatched: 19. The CDR3 runs 20 residues. The CDR3 is CASSFHRDRGWREYDNEQFF. CDR3 nucleotides: TGTGCCAGCAGTTTCCACCGGGACAGGGGTTGGAGGGAGTACGACAATGAGCAGTTCTTC.

This chain uses TRBV9 with TRBJ2-7; 13 bases are shared with TRBD2. Unmatched junction bases numbered 8, after V lost 4 bases and J lost 7 bases. This CDR3 region has 15 residues. Germline lookup yields CDR1 SGDLS and CDR2 YYNGEE. The chain's CDR3 is CASSPGTSGTVEQYF. CDR3 in DNA: TGTGCCAGCAGCCCCGGGACTAGCGGGACGGTAGAGCAGTACTTC.

The chain is built from TRBV6-2 or TRBV6-3 and TRBJ2-7; D is uncertain. In germline, CDR1 is MNHEY, CDR2 SVGEGT. V gave up 2 bases and J gave up 5 bases, with 13 bases separating them. This CDR3 region has 14 residues. For the CDR3, the DNA is TGTGCCAGCAGTTACCGGCCACCGACCCACGAGCAGTACTTC. This codes for CASSYRPPTHEQYF.

The chain recombines TRBV5-6 with TRBJ1-4, with 8 bases identical to TRBD1. The CDR3 has 18 residues. Germline CDR1 and CDR2: SGHDT and YYEEEE. J was trimmed by 0 bases and V by 2 bases; bases with no gene match: 9. DNA of the CDR3: TGTGCCAGCAGCTTTGTGGCAGGGGGCGGTTCAACTAATGAAAAACTGTTTTTT. This encodes CASSFVAGGGSTNEKLFF.

The genes are TRBV5-1 and TRBJ2-7; TRBD2 matches 12 bases. Germline V gives CDR1 SGHRS, CDR2 YFSETQ. Germline trimming cut 0 bases from V and 7 bases from J; bases unmatched to any gene: 11. CDR3 length: 17 residues. CDR3 nucleotides: TGCGCCAGCAGCTTGGGGTCGACTAGCGGGAGATTGGGTGAGCAGTACTTC. Translating it yields CASSLGSTSGRLGEQYF.

The V gene is TRBV14, the J gene TRBJ2-1, with D possibly matching TRBD2 (5 bases). The V gene's germline CDR1 is SGHDN and CDR2 FVKESK. The CDR3 is 19 amino acids. Trimming pared 1 base from V and 0 bases from J, leaving 19 bases between. The CDR3: CASSQGPAVIYSSYNEQFF. The CDR3 bases are TGTGCCAGCAGCCAAGGGCCAGCGGTTATATACAGCTCCTACAATGAGCAGTTCTTC.

This clonotype was counted between two and nine times. The V gene is TRBV11-1, the J gene TRBJ2-3; 8 nucleotides agree with TRBD2. CDR1 is SGHAT, CDR2 FQDESV, per germline (reference sequence). The CDR3 has 15 amino acids. V lost 5 bases, J lost 7 bases, and 11 bases stayed unmatched. The CDR3, as DNA: TGTGCCAGCAGCCGGGGGGTAGCGGGGACTAATACGCAGTATTTT. Translating it yields CASSRGVAGTNTQYF. The full variable domain, with the rest looked up from reference TRBV11-1 and TRBJ2-3, is EAEVAQSPRYKITEKSQAVAFWCDPISGHATLYWYRQILGQGPELLVQFQDESVVDDSQLPKDRFSAERLKGVDSTLKIQPAELGDSAMYLCASSRGVAGTNTQYFGPGTRLTVL.

The genes are TRBV4-3 and TRBJ2-5; D perhaps matches TRBD2 (5 bases). V lost 2 bases, J lost 5 bases, and 15 bases lay in between. CDR3 length equals 15 residues. The germline CDR1 and CDR2 sequences are LGHNA and YSLEER. The CDR3 spells CASSQHSLGEETQYF. In DNA form, the CDR3 reads TGCGCCAGCAGCCAACATTCCCTGGGAGAGGAGACCCAGTACTTC.

This clonotype was picked up a small number of times. The rearrangement uses TRBV12-3 or TRBV12-4 and TRBJ2-7; no definite D call. V was trimmed by 4 bases and J by 2 bases, leaving 6 bases between them. The CDR3 consists of 12 residues. As DNA, the CDR3 is TGTGCCAGCAGTTGGTCCCCCTACGAGCAGTACTTC. This gives the protein CASSWSPYEQYF.

The V gene is TRBV28, the J gene TRBJ2-4, with D maybe TRBD1 (6 bases). There are 17 residues in the CDR3. Germline V CDR1 and CDR2: MDHEN, SYDVKM. V lost 3 bases to trimming and J lost 0 bases, with 15 bases between them. CDR3 in amino acids: CASSFTGQGIAKNIQYF. The CDR3, as DNA: TGTGCCAGCAGTTTTACGGGGCAGGGGATAGCCAAAAACATTCAGTACTTC.

The chain links TRBV5-1 to TRBJ2-5; D possibly corresponds to TRBD2 (6 bases). V was trimmed by 4 bases and J by 5 bases, leaving 21 bases between them. CDR3 size: 16 residues. Per germline, CDR1 SGHRS and CDR2 YFSETQ. CDR3 DNA sequence: TGCGCCAGCAGCCCCCGGAGGGCAGGGACGGGGGAGACCCAGTACTTC. Amino acids: CASSPRRAGTGETQYF.

V gene TRBV10-3 combines with J gene TRBJ2-1, with D possibly TRBD1 on 5 matching bases. The germline gives CDR1 ENHRY, CDR2 SYGVKD. V gave up 7 bases and J gave up 7 bases, with 23 bases separating them. The CDR3 loop spans 16 amino acids. CDR3 region: CAITQAGRLLGNEQFF. The CDR3 DNA follows: TGTGCCATCACGCAGGCAGGGCGACTGCTGGGTAATGAGCAGTTCTTC.

The chain couples TRBV20-1 to TRBJ2-7; tentative D call: TRBD1 (7 bases). The V gene's germline CDR1 is DFQATT and CDR2 SNEGSKA (reference sequence). There are 15 residues in the CDR3. Trimming took off 3 bases at V and 2 bases at J, with 17 bases between the two ends. The CDR3 protein is CSASEVRRGPYEQYF. As DNA, the CDR3 is TGCAGTGCTAGTGAAGTCCGGAGGGGGCCCTACGAGCAGTACTTC.

This sequence joins TRBV7-9 and TRBJ2-5; the match to TRBD1 covers 8 bases. The germline CDR1 and CDR2 sequences are SEHNR and FQNEAQ (reference sequence). The CDR3 loop spans 15 amino acids. After removal of 5 bases from V and 1 base from J, the junction contained 6 bases not matched to a gene. The CDR3 nucleotides read TGTGCCAGCAGCGCCGATACAGGGGGCCAAGAGACCCAGTACTTC. Amino acid sequence: CASSADTGGQETQYF.

This clonotype was seen a handful of times. V gene TRBV12-3 or TRBV12-4 combines with J gene TRBJ2-7; D may match TRBD1 or TRBD2 (6 bases each). The CDR3 totals 14 residues. V lost 6 bases, J lost 2 bases, and 14 bases lay in between. This CDR3 reads CASRGEDRPYEQYF. CDR3 in DNA: TGTGCCAGCAGGGGGGAGGACAGACCCTACGAGCAGTACTTC.

This clonotype showed up just a few times. The rearrangement uses TRBV20-1 and TRBJ1-1; 9 nucleotides line up with TRBD1. The trim removed 4 bases at V and 4 bases at J, leaving 7 bases unmatched. The CDR3 loop spans 14 amino acids. The germline gives CDR1 DFQATT, CDR2 SNEGSKA (reference sequence). The CDR3: CSAKPGQGGTEAFF. The CDR3 nucleotides are TGCAGTGCTAAACCGGGACAGGGCGGCACTGAAGCTTTCTTT.

This clonotype was seen a handful of times. The V gene is TRBV20-1, the J gene TRBJ2-2; D is uncertain. The V and J ends lost 1 base and 0 bases respectively, with 6 bases between them. The CDR3 loop spans 14 amino acids. Germline assignment: CDR1 DFQATT and CDR2 SNEGSKA (reference sequence). The CDR3 DNA sequence: TGCAGTGCTAGAGGACGGTCGAACACCGGGGAGCTGTTTTTT. This codes for CSARGRSNTGELFF.

The chain links TRBV7-2 to TRBJ2-7, with 9 bases matching TRBD2. Germline assignment: CDR1 SGHTA and CDR2 FQGNSA. The CDR3 consists of 17 residues. Trimming removed 6 bases from V and 4 bases from J; junction bases left unmatched: 16. The CDR3 DNA reads as TGTGCCAGCAGTGTAGGTAGCGGGAGAGCCTTGACTTACGAGCAGTACTTC. It yields the protein CASSVGSGRALTYEQYF. The full variable domain, with the rest looked up from reference TRBV7-2 and TRBJ2-7, is GAGVSQSPSNKVTEKGKDVELRCDPISGHTALYWYRQSLGQGLEFLIYFQGNSAPDKSGLPSDRFSAERTGGSVSTLTIQRTQQEDSAVYLCASSVGSGRALTYEQYFGPGTRLTVT.

V usage is TRBV5-1 and J usage is TRBJ1-5; D is unclear. The CDR3 has 15 residues. Germline CDR1 is SGHRS and CDR2 is YFSETQ. V shed 1 base and J shed 0 bases, with 8 bases lying between them. Written as DNA, the CDR3 is TGCGCCAGCAGCTTGATGCCAGCTAGCAATCAGCCCCAGCATTTT. Its protein is CASSLMPASNQPQHF.